The present T cell receptor (beta chain) was sequenced within a study of STAT5B mutations in CD4+ large granular lymphocyte leukemia. The table came from immunoSEQ multiplex PCR; TCRdb's copy has only in-frame clones and leaves some out. Of about 40,000 clones listed, 80% to 90% are singletons. V lost 3 bases, J lost 5 bases, and 10 bases lay in between. Germline CDR1 and CDR2: LNHDA and SQIVND (reference sequence). The CDR3 extends over 13 amino acids. The TCR was taken from a human donor in good health. The chain links TRBV19 to TRBJ2-5; D might be TRBD2 (5 bases). The sequencing sample was made of CD4+ T cells from blood buffy coats. The CDR3 nucleotides read TGTGCCAGTAGTATCAGTAGGAGGGAGACCCAGTACTTC. Protein product: CASSISRRETQYF.